The T cell receptor beta chain under discussion was sequenced for a study of OX40 agonist ivuxolimab in advanced cancers. Study summary: Eligibility admitted prior anti-PD-1, anti-PD-L1 or anti-CTLA-4 therapy; 40% to 50% had some.

Sampling times: baseline, cycle 4 day 1, cycle 7 day 1. Sequencing used immunoSEQ multiplex PCR; TCRdb keeps in-frame clones, though not all of them. The table lists 60,000 or so clones, roughly 90% of them singletons. Turning to this clone: Antigen: not known.

The CDR3 sequence is 14 residues long. V lost 8 bases, J lost 4 bases, and 17 bases lay in between. In germline, CDR1 is MDHEN, CDR2 SYDVKM. Overall study results and limits: Partial responders treated at 0.1-3.0 mg/kg exhibited clonal expansion among the lowest measured.

The clonotype was recovered from an adult with an advanced solid tumor such as melanoma, head and neck, liver or kidney cancer. The sequences come from CD4+ or CD8+ T cells sorted from blood, collected in a trial of the OX40 agonist ivuxolimab. The V call is TRBV28, the J call TRBJ1-1, with D tentatively TRBD1 (5 bases). The CDR3 loop reads CASRSGRVSTEAFF. CDR3 in DNA: TGTGCCAGCCGGTCAGGGAGGGTTAGCACTGAAGCTTTCTTT.